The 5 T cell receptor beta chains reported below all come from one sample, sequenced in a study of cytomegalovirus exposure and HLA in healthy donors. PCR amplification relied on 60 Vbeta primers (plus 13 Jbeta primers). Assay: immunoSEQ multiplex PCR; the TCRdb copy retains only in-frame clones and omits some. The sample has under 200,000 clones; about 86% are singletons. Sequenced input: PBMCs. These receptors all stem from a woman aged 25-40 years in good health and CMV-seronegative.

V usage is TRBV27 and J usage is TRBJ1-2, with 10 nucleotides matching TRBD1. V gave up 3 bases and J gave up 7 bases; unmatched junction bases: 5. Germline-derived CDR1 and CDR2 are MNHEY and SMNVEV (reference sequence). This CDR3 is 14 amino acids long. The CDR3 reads CASSFSDRGAGYTF. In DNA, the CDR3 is TGTGCCAGCAGTTTTTCGGACAGGGGGGCTGGCTACACCTTC.

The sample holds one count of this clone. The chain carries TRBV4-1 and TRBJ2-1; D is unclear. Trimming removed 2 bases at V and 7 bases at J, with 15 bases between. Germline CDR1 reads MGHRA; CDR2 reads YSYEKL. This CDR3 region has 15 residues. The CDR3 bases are TGCGCCAGCAGCCAAACCGCCCAGACCGGGAATGAGCAGTTCTTC. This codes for CASSQTAQTGNEQFF.

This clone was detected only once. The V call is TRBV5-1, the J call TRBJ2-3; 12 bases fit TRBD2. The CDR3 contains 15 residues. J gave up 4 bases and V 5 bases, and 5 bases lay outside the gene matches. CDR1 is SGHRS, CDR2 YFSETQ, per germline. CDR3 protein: CASRPGLAGPDTQYF. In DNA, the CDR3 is TGCGCCAGCAGACCTGGACTAGCGGGACCAGATACGCAGTATTTT.

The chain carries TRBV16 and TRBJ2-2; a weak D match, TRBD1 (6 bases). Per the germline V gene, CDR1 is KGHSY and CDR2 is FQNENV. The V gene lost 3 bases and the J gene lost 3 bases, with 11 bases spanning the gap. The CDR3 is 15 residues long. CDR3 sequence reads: CASSHPDRYTGELFF. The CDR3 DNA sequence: TGTGCCAGCAGCCACCCGGACAGATACACCGGGGAGCTGTTTTTT.

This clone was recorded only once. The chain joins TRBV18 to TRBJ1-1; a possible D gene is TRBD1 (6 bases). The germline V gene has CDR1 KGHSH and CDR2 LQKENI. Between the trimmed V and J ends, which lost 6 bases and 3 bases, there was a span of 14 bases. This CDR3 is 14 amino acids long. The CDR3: CASSSTGTDTEAFF. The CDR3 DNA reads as TGTGCCAGCTCCTCAACAGGGACGGACACTGAAGCTTTCTTT. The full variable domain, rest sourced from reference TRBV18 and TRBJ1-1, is NAGVMQNPRHLVRRRGQEARLRCSPMKGHSHVYWYRQLPEEGLKFMVYLQKENIIDESGMPKERFSAEFPKEGPSILRIQQVVRGDSAAYFCASSSTGTDTEAFFGQGTRLTVV.